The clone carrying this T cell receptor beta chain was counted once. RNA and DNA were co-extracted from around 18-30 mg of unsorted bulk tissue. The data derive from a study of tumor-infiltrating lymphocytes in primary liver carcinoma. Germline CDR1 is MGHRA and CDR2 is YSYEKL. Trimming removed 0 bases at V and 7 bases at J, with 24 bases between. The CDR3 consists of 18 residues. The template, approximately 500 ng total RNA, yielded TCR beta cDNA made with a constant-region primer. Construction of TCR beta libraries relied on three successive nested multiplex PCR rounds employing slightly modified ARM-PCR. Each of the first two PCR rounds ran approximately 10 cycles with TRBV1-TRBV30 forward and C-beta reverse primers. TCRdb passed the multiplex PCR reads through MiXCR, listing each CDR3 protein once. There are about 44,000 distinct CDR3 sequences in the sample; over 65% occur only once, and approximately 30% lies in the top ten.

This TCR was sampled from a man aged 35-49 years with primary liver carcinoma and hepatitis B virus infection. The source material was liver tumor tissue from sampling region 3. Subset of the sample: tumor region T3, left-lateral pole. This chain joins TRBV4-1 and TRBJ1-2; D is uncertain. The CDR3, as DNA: TGCGCCAGCAGCCAAGAACTCGATGGACTGGGAATTCTCCGTGGCTACACCTTC. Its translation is CASSQELDGLGILRGYTF.